One T cell receptor (beta chain) is described in this entry. Its target is not known. The data were obtained in a study of OX40 agonist ivuxolimab in advanced cancers. Study as a whole: Eligibility admitted prior anti-PD-1, anti-PD-L1 or anti-CTLA-4 therapy; around 41% had some. Study-level points and caveats: There were, on average, more expanded clones in CD8+ T cells than in CD4+. The study did not work out the antigen specificity of the expanded peripheral T cells. Part of the nonresponder group also had normalized T-cell clonal expansion that was low.

CDR1 is MNHEY and CDR2 is SMNVEV in the germline V gene (reference sequence). CDR3 length: 16 amino acids. V gave up 0 bases and J gave up 1 base, with 12 bases separating them. The assay was immunoSEQ multiplex PCR, and TCRdb's table has in-frame clones only and misses some. The table records roughly 50,000 clones, roughly 88% of them present only once. Specimen: CD4+ or CD8+ T cells sorted from blood, collected in a trial of the OX40 agonist ivuxolimab. The origin of this receptor is an adult with an advanced solid tumor such as melanoma, head and neck, liver or kidney cancer. This rearrangement joins TRBV27 to TRBJ1-1; D call uncertain. CDR3 DNA sequence: TGTGCCAGCAGTTTATCCTTTAGGGTCGGGAACACTGAAGCTTTCTTT. This translates into CASSLSFRVGNTEAFF.